A selection of T cell receptor beta chains follows, all from one sample in a study of cytomegalovirus exposure and HLA in healthy donors. Clones were sequenced by immunoSEQ multiplex PCR, and TCRdb holds only the in-frame ones, with some missing. This sample yields over 100,000 clones, of which approximately 78% are seen a single time; 2.5% to 3.5% belongs to the top ten. The sequenced material came from PBMCs. The receptors derive from a woman in her 30s in good health and CMV-seropositive. CDR3s include the opening cysteine and the closing phenylalanine or tryptophan. Fields, in order: clone size, V gene, D gene, J gene, CDR3 protein, CDR3 DNA. The D gene is left open where the match is weak. Size is stated for part of the rows, as once, few or many counts, or as a class when the clone is expanded.

-,TRBV6-1,TRBD1,TRBJ1-5,CASNRSGTGRQPQHF,TGTGCCAGCAATCGATCTGGGACAGGGAGACAGCCCCAGCATTTT
-,TRBV28,TRBD1,TRBJ1-1,CASSSGTVNTEAFF,TGTGCCAGCAGCTCCGGGACAGTGAACACTGAAGCTTTCTTT
once,TRBV27,-,TRBJ2-2,CASSDTDLSTGELFF,TGTGCCAGCAGTGACACCGATTTGAGCACCGGGGAGCTGTTTTTT
-,TRBV6-1,-,TRBJ2-7,CASSEVWVRGGLIYEQYF,TGTGCCAGCAGTGAAGTATGGGTAAGAGGGGGTTTGATCTACGAGCAGTACTTC
-,TRBV15,-,TRBJ2-3,CATSRDTRADTQYF,TGTGCCACCAGCAGAGATACCAGGGCAGATACGCAGTATTTT
-,TRBV30,-,TRBJ2-3,CAWSVGRGTDTQYF,TGTGCCTGGAGTGTGGGTAGGGGGACAGATACGCAGTATTTT
-,TRBV4-3,TRBD2,TRBJ2-2,CASSPVRGGPGELFF,TGCGCCAGCAGCCCGGTTCGGGGGGGCCCAGGGGAGCTGTTTTTT
-,TRBV29-1,TRBD1,TRBJ2-7,CSVLLDRDASEQYF,TGCAGCGTCTTACTGGACAGGGATGCTAGCGAGCAGTACTTC
-,TRBV6-6,-,TRBJ2-1,CASSLGPTAVF,TGTGCCAGCAGTCTTGGGCCAACTGCCGTCTTC
-,TRBV6-5,-,TRBJ1-1,CATSPTQVNTEAFF,TGTGCCACCTCCCCGACACAAGTGAACACTGAAGCTTTCTTT
-,TRBV30,TRBD1,TRBJ1-4,CAWREGRGLVETVF,TGTGCCTGGAGAGAGGGCAGGGGGCTAGTTGAAACTGTTTTT
-,TRBV28,-,TRBJ2-7,CASSLGGYEQYF,TGTGCCAGCAGTTTGGGGGGCTACGAGCAGTACTTC
-,TRBV7-2,-,TRBJ2-7,CASSPIALVPEQYF,TGTGCCAGCAGCCCAATAGCCCTCGTTCCCGAGCAGTACTTC
-,TRBV4-3,-,TRBJ1-5,CASSPGVGQPQHF,TGCGCCAGCAGCCCGGGGGTGGGTCAGCCCCAGCATTTT
-,TRBV4-2,-,TRBJ2-1,CASSQAGRPSDEQFF,TGTGCCAGCAGCCAAGCAGGGCGGCCCTCCGATGAGCAGTTCTTC
few,TRBV6-6,-,TRBJ1-5,CASTPQVAQAQHF,TGTGCCAGCACCCCCCAGGTTGCCCAGGCCCAGCATTTT
-,TRBV4-1,TRBD1,TRBJ1-2,CASSQTGGGGYGYTF,TGCGCCAGCAGCCAAACAGGGGGCGGTGGCTATGGCTACACCTTC
many,TRBV6-4,TRBD2,TRBJ2-3,CASSASGGADTQYF,TGTGCCAGCAGTGCTAGCGGGGGGGCAGATACGCAGTATTTT
-,TRBV7-9,-,TRBJ2-2,CSSSLGLAGELFF,TGTTCCAGCAGCTTAGGGTTAGCCGGGGAGCTGTTTTTT
-,TRBV6-1,-,TRBJ1-5,CASSDQGFGQPQHF,TGTGCCAGCAGTGATCAGGGGTTCGGTCAGCCCCAGCATTTT